The 14 T cell receptor beta chains reported below all come from one sample, sequenced in a study of T cells after yellow fever vaccination. TCRdb re-called the 5' RACE reads through MiXCR, storing one row per CDR3 protein. The table has 200,000 to 300,000 distinct CDR3 sequences, about an eighth seen once; the top ten hold around 0.49%. The sequences come from CD4+ T cells sorted from PBMCs, collected 45 days after the yellow fever booster vaccination. The receptor set was obtained from a man aged 30 to 45 who received the YFV17D yellow fever vaccine.

This rearrangement joins TRBV5-1 to TRBJ2-7, with 12 positions matching TRBD2. Germline V lookup: CDR1 SGHRS, CDR2 YFSETQ. The CDR3 contains 15 residues. V gave up 4 bases and J gave up 8 bases; unmatched junction bases: 10. Here the CDR3 reads CASSQSTSGRSKQYF. In nucleotides, the CDR3 is TGCGCCAGCAGCCAAAGCACTAGCGGGAGGTCAAAGCAGTACTTC. The variable domain in full, completed from reference TRBV5-1 and TRBJ2-7, reads KAGVTQTPRYLIKTRGQQVTLSCSPISGHRSVSWYQQTPGQGLQFLFEYFSETQRNKGNFPGRFSGRQFSNSRSEMNVSTLELGDSALYLCASSQSTSGRSKQYFGPGTRLTVT.

At least ten counts were recorded for this clonotype. The J gene is TRBJ2-1, the V gene TRBV12-5, with TRBD2 matching 8 bases. The CDR3 length is 15 residues. V lost 6 bases and J lost 0; bases outside the gene matches: 4. Germline values: CDR1 LGHNT, CDR2 FRNRAP. CDR3 sequence reads: CASGRSGSSYNEQFF. The CDR3 nucleotides read TGTGCTAGTGGCCGCAGCGGGAGCTCCTACAATGAGCAGTTCTTC. The full variable domain, in which reference TRBV12-5 and TRBJ2-1 provide the parts outside the CDR3, is DARVTQTPRHKVTEMGQEVTMRCQPILGHNTVFWYRQTMMQGLELLAYFRNRAPLDDSGMPKDRFSAEMPDATLATLKIQPSEPRDSAVYFCASGRSGSSYNEQFFGPGTRLTVL.

A word on this clonotype: One junction end does not reproduce the germline sequence, and a read error may be involved. This chain joins TRBV6-2 or TRBV6-3 and TRBJ2-1; 9 bases map to TRBD2. The germline V gene encodes CDR1 MNHEY and CDR2 SVGEGT. The CDR3 runs 16 residues. This CDR3 reads CARSYPIAGAVGEQFF. CDR3 in DNA: TGTGCCCGCAGTTACCCGATAGCGGGAGCTGTCGGAGAGCAGTTCTTC.

This clonotype showed up just a few times. The chain has TRBV20-1 and TRBJ2-7; possibly TRBD2 for D (5 bases). Germline V CDR1 and CDR2: DFQATT, SNEGSKA (reference sequence). Trimming removed 2 bases at V and 5 bases at J, with 19 bases between. This CDR3 contains 15 residues. The CDR3 loop reads CSARPYRGRWDEQYF. The CDR3 DNA reads as TGCAGTGCTAGACCCTACCGCGGGCGGTGGGACGAGCAGTACTTC.

This clonotype occurred a few times. The chain couples TRBV20-1 to TRBJ1-4; 7 positions agree with TRBD1. Germline assignment: CDR1 DFQATT and CDR2 SNEGSKA (reference sequence). The trim removed 4 bases at V and 7 bases at J, leaving 6 bases unmatched. The CDR3 is 13 residues long. CDR3 nucleotides: TGCAGTGCTATTGGGTCAGGGGGTGAAAAACTGTTTTTT. Protein: CSAIGSGGEKLFF.

The chain recombines TRBV20-1 with TRBJ2-4; the match to TRBD1 covers 8 bases. The V gene's germline CDR1 is DFQATT and CDR2 SNEGSKA (reference sequence). J lost 3 bases, V lost 1 base, and 5 bases had no gene match. This CDR3 comprises 15 residues. CDR3 in DNA: TGCAGTGCTAGAGTACAGGGGGGAGTCAAAAACATTCAGTACTTC. This translates into CSARVQGGVKNIQYF.

In its sample, this clonotype was seen a few times. The chain employs TRBV7-2 and TRBJ2-7; 7 nucleotides match TRBD2. CDR3 length: 14 residues. Germline CDR1 is SGHTA and CDR2 is FQGNSA. The V and J ends lost 5 bases and 7 bases, in that order; junction bases with no gene match: 11. CDR3 sequence: CASSSGTMGGEQYF. For the CDR3, the DNA is TGTGCCAGCAGCAGCGGGACCATGGGCGGGGAGCAGTACTTC.

This sequence joins TRBV28 and TRBJ2-5; 10 nucleotides line up with TRBD2. The J segment lost 0 bases and the V segment lost 9 bases, leaving 10 bases of the junction unmatched. This CDR3 is 16 amino acids long. CDR1 is MDHEN, CDR2 SYDVKM, per germline. For the CDR3, the DNA is TGTGCCAGTCTACCACAACTAGCGGGATACCAAGAGACCCAGTACTTC. Its translation: CASLPQLAGYQETQYF.

This clonotype was picked up a small number of times. The chain carries TRBV7-2 and TRBJ2-1, with D unresolved. Germline CDR1 and CDR2: SGHTA and FQGNSA. This CDR3 has 15 residues. With 4 bases removed from V and 9 bases from J, the gap between germline ends came to 19 bases. DNA of the CDR3: TGTGCCAGCAGCTCTGCCTTAGGCGGAGCTTTTGAGCAGTTCTTC. It translates to CASSSALGGAFEQFF.

The gene calls are TRBV5-1 and TRBJ2-1; 11 positions agree with TRBD2. Germline CDR1 is SGHRS and CDR2 is YFSETQ. CDR3 size: 19 residues. With V trimmed by 4 bases and J by 6 bases, 18 bases remained unmatched. The CDR3 coding sequence is TGCGCCAGCAGCCCGGGCGTCGGGTCGGGGCTAGCGGGAGGCAATGAGCAGTTCTTC. Its protein product is CASSPGVGSGLAGGNEQFF.

This rearrangement joins TRBV20-1 to TRBJ2-1; D might be TRBD2 (5 bases). Germline CDR1 is DFQATT and CDR2 is SNEGSKA (reference sequence). This CDR3 has 15 amino acids. The V gene lost 7 bases and the J gene lost 3 bases, with 19 bases spanning the gap. The CDR3 sequence is CSVQAEHARYNEQFF. The DNA for the CDR3 is TGCAGTGTCCAAGCGGAGCACGCCCGCTACAATGAGCAGTTCTTC.

The rearrangement links TRBV14 to TRBJ2-3; D is possibly TRBD2 (6 bases). The V and J ends lost 6 bases and 0 bases respectively, with 16 bases between them. This CDR3 spans 16 amino acids. Germline CDR1 reads SGHDN; CDR2 reads FVKESK. CDR3 DNA: TGTGCCAGCAGACCCCAGGGAGGATCTAGCACAGATACGCAGTATTTT. Translating gives CASRPQGGSSTDTQYF.

This sequence joins TRBV3-1 and TRBJ2-7, with a weak D call TRBD2 (6 bases). The CDR3 sequence is 12 residues long. Germline loops: CDR1 LGHDT, CDR2 YNNKEL (reference sequence). V lost 4 bases, J lost 6 bases, and 10 bases lay in between. The CDR3 bases are TGTGCCAGCAGCCCGACTAGTTTCGAGCAGTACTTC. Translating gives CASSPTSFEQYF.

This clonotype was recorded a few times. This chain connects TRBV6-5 to TRBJ2-3; the D is unclear. CDR3 length: 15 amino acids. V lost 0 bases and J lost 2, with 9 bases in between. CDR1 is MNHEY, CDR2 SVGAGI, per germline. The DNA for the CDR3 is TGTGCCAGCAGTTACTCAGATTACTACACAGATACGCAGTATTTT. Protein: CASSYSDYYTDTQYF.